The entry below describes one TCR beta chain. The antigen remains undetermined. PCR used 60 Vbeta primers and 13 Jbeta primers. TCRdb keeps only in-frame clones here, not all; method: immunoSEQ multiplex PCR. The repertoire holds about 160,000 clones, with 60% to 80% as singletons. The data originate from a study of cytomegalovirus exposure and HLA in healthy donors. Study-level points and caveats: Most CMV-associated TCR beta chains appeared HLA-restricted in a later analysis. Upon later analysis, TCR association rates were observed to vary by HLA locus, being highest for DRB1 and lowest for HLA-C. For most TCR beta V segments, an earlier analysis put the productive rate at about 90% or about 30% of the time.

This CDR3 contains 14 residues. In germline, CDR1 is MNHEY, CDR2 SVGAGI. The junction had 2 bases not matched to a gene; V was cut back by 4 bases and J by 6 bases. Sequences were obtained from PBMCs. This chain links TRBV6-5 with TRBJ2-1, with TRBD2 identical over 11 bases. The source is a man aged 25 to 40 in good health and CMV-seropositive. DNA for the CDR3: TGTGCCAGCAGTTGGACTAGCGGGCGCAATGAGCAGTTCTTC. This encodes CASSWTSGRNEQFF.